This entry is about one T cell receptor (beta chain). Its antigen remains unknown. The template used for profiling TCR beta VDJ and CDR3 was genomic DNA. TCRdb independently ran MiXCR on the reads; one entry per CDR3 protein. The data show 150,000 to 200,000 distinct CDR3 sequences, 71% seen once. This sample was included in a study of CD8+CD57+ T cells in acquired aplastic anemia. Whole-study context: The DNA of sorted CD4+ and CD8+ cells averaged approximately 3.2 ug.

Study-level results: Patients and controls turned out to have 25 to 35 CD8+ CDR3 sequences in common. CD8+ Simpson's diversity in patients was not significantly different from that in controls.

Trimming cost V 8 bases and J 4 bases, with 12 bases left between them. The CDR3 runs to 13 residues. The germline V gene encodes CDR1 ENHRY and CDR2 SYGVKD. CD8+CD57+ cell expansion, shown by flow cytometry, had occurred in the patients selected for sequencing. Severe acquired aplastic anemia was present in every patient. The sequence was collected from a human donor with aplastic anemia. Specimen: sorted CD4+, CD8+, or CD8+CD57+ T cells (not recorded which) from PBMCs. V gene TRBV10-3 combines with J gene TRBJ2-1; D may be TRBD2 (6 bases). The CDR3 spells CAIRPSDYNEQFF. In DNA form, the CDR3 reads TGTGCCATCCGGCCTAGCGATTACAATGAGCAGTTCTTC.